The next 32 T cell receptor beta chains were all read from a single sample in a study of T cell responses to AZD1222 COVID-19 vaccine. Clones were sequenced by immunoSEQ multiplex PCR, and TCRdb holds only the in-frame ones, with some missing. The repertoire has 120,000 to 150,000 clones, under 95% of them found once; the top ten carry 5.1%. Here the sequenced sample was peripheral blood, taken on day 0 of AZD1222 vaccination. Receptor source: an adult in good health.

J is TRBJ2-2 and V is TRBV11-2, with D uncertain. CDR3 length equals 13 residues. Looked up from germline, CDR1 is SGHAT and CDR2 is FQNNGV. Deletions cut 1 base from V and 4 bases from J, with 4 bases between. The CDR3 is CASSLVSTGELFF. CDR3 coding DNA: TGTGCCAGCAGCTTAGTTAGCACCGGGGAGCTGTTTTTT. Full variable domain (rest looked up from reference TRBV11-2 and TRBJ2-2): EAGVAQSPRYKIIEKRQSVAFWCNPISGHATLYWYQQILGQGPKLLIQFQNNGVVDDSQLPKDRFSAERLKGVDSTLKIQPAKLEDSAVYLCASSLVSTGELFFGEGSRLTVL.

This clone appeared once. The chain uses TRBV4-1 and TRBJ2-6; D is possibly TRBD1 (5 bases). The V end lost 1 base, the J end lost 4 bases, and 11 bases lay between the germline ends. The CDR3 loop spans 16 amino acids. The germline gives CDR1 MGHRA, CDR2 YSYEKL. CDR3 sequence: CASSQGQGAGANVLTF. For the CDR3, the DNA is TGCGCCAGCAGCCAAGGGCAAGGGGCGGGGGCCAACGTCCTGACTTTC.

V and J are TRBV18 and TRBJ1-2, with 8 positions matching TRBD1. V trimming: 5 bases; J trimming: 5 bases; junction bases outside the gene matches: 7. Germline lookup yields CDR1 KGHSH and CDR2 LQKENI. The CDR3 runs to 14 residues. CDR3 nucleotide sequence: TGTGCCAGCTCATCACAGGGGGGAGAGTATGGCTACACCTTC. This translates into CASSSQGGEYGYTF.

The rearrangement links TRBV6-4 to TRBJ2-3; 8 nucleotides line up with TRBD2. The junction had 2 bases not matched to a gene; V was cut back by 4 bases and J by 5 bases. Looked up from germline, CDR1 is MRHNA and CDR2 is SNTAGT. The CDR3 consists of 13 residues. This chain's CDR3 is CASSVLAEDTQYF. The DNA of the CDR3 is TGTGCCAGCAGTGTACTAGCGGAAGATACGCAGTATTTT.

This rearrangement joins TRBV6-2 or TRBV6-3 to TRBJ1-5; 9 nucleotides match TRBD1. The V gene end was trimmed by 2 bases and the J gene end by 3 bases; junction bases not matched to a gene: 2. In germline, CDR1 is MNHEY, CDR2 SVGEGT. CDR3 length: 15 amino acids. The CDR3 nucleotides are TGTGCCAGCAGTTACGGGACAGGGAACAATCAGCCCCAGCATTTT. Translated, it gives CASSYGTGNNQPQHF.

The chain recombines TRBV5-6 with TRBJ2-7; D uncertain. V lost 2 bases and J lost 0, with 6 bases in between. The length of the CDR3 is 13 residues. Germline V gives CDR1 SGHDT, CDR2 YYEEEE. CDR3 region: CASSFSSSYEQYF. In nucleotides, the CDR3 is TGTGCCAGCAGCTTCAGCAGCTCCTACGAGCAGTACTTC.

The chain employs TRBV28 and TRBJ1-1; D unresolved. Germline V gene lookup returns CDR1 MDHEN and CDR2 SYDVKM. V was pared by 3 bases and J by 0 bases, with 5 bases between. The CDR3 is 13 amino acids. CDR3 nucleotide sequence: TGTGCCAGCAGTTTGATCATGAACACTGAAGCTTTCTTT. The encoded protein is CASSLIMNTEAFF. The whole variable domain, remainder taken from reference TRBV28 and TRBJ1-1, is DVKVTQSSRYLVKRTGEKVFLECVQDMDHENMFWYRQDPGLGLRLIYFSYDVKMKEKGDIPEGYSVSREKKERFSLILESASTNQTSMYLCASSLIMNTEAFFGQGTRLTVV.

This chain links TRBV5-8 with TRBJ2-7, with D maybe TRBD2 (5 bases). The germline V gene encodes CDR1 SGHTS and CDR2 YDEGEE. The CDR3 sequence is 14 residues long. Trimming cost V 7 bases and J 0 bases, with 14 bases left between them. The CDR3 coding sequence is TGTGCCAGCCGGGGATGGGCAGTCTCCTACGAGCAGTACTTC. This sequence encodes CASRGWAVSYEQYF.

This chain joins TRBV11-1 and TRBJ2-7; D may be TRBD2 (5 bases). V lost 5 bases and J 2 bases, leaving 7 bases between the germline ends. Germline-derived CDR1 and CDR2 are SGHAT and FQDESV (reference sequence). The CDR3 loop spans 12 amino acids. In nucleotides, the CDR3 is TGTGCCAGCAGCAAGACTACCTACGAGCAGTACTTC. It is translated as CASSKTTYEQYF.

The chain is built from TRBV5-1 and TRBJ2-5; D might be TRBD1 (6 bases). Between the trimmed V and J ends, which lost 2 bases and 5 bases, there was a span of 13 bases. The length of the CDR3 is 14 residues. Germline CDR1 SGHRS, CDR2 YFSETQ. CDR3 protein: CASSFGGPEETQYF. Here the CDR3 DNA reads TGCGCCAGCAGCTTTGGGGGCCCGGAGGAGACCCAGTACTTC.

This chain uses TRBV10-3 with TRBJ1-1; TRBD1 might be the D (6 bases). V was shortened by 3 bases and J by 8 bases, with 10 bases between the two germline ends. CDR1 and CDR2 from the germline V gene are ENHRY and SYGVKD. CDR3 length: 12 amino acids. CDR3 nucleotide sequence: TGTGCCATCAGTGAAAGGGGGAGAGAAGCTTTCTTT. Its translation is CAISERGREAFF.

This clone was seen only once. The chain is built from TRBV6-2 or TRBV6-3 and TRBJ2-7; D remains unclear. The CDR3 spans 11 residues. V lost 2 bases and J lost 5, with 4 bases in between. The germline V gene encodes CDR1 MNHEY and CDR2 SVGEGT. The CDR3 sequence: CASSYVDEQYF. The CDR3 nucleotides are TGTGCCAGCAGTTACGTAGACGAGCAGTACTTC.

The CDR3 protein is CASSVKRSGNTIYF. CDR3 bases: TGTGCCAGCAGCGTGAAAAGGTCTGGAAACACCATATATTTT. The J gene is TRBJ1-3, the V gene TRBV11-2, with D uncertain. V was pared by 5 bases and J by 1 base, with 9 bases between. Germline V lookup: CDR1 SGHAT, CDR2 FQNNGV. This CDR3 comprises 14 residues.

The rearrangement links TRBV28 to TRBJ2-7; D uncertain. V shed 6 bases and J shed 4 bases, with 10 bases lying between them. There are 12 residues in the CDR3. The germline gives CDR1 MDHEN, CDR2 SYDVKM. The CDR3 here is CASRTDGYEQYF. CDR3 nucleotides: TGTGCCAGCAGGACGGACGGATACGAGCAGTACTTC. Filled out from reference TRBV28 and TRBJ2-7, the complete variable domain reads DVKVTQSSRYLVKRTGEKVFLECVQDMDHENMFWYRQDPGLGLRLIYFSYDVKMKEKGDIPEGYSVSREKKERFSLILESASTNQTSMYLCASRTDGYEQYFGPGTRLTVT.

The V and J genes are TRBV5-4 and TRBJ2-7; TRBD2 agrees at 10 bases. Per the germline V gene, CDR1 is SGHNT and CDR2 is YYREEE (reference sequence). This CDR3 contains 15 residues. Trimming took 1 base from V and 5 from J; bases not matched to a gene: 6. The DNA of the CDR3 is TGTGCCAGCAGCTTGTCTACTAGCGGGATTAACGAGCAGTACTTC. This codes for CASSLSTSGINEQYF.

This chain joins TRBV3-1 (or the pseudogene TRBV3-2) and TRBJ1-5; D not resolved. This CDR3 has 14 residues. The germline CDR1 and CDR2 sequences are LGHDT and YNNKEL (reference sequence). V was clipped by 0 bases and J by 3 bases, with 6 bases between them. CDR3 nucleotide sequence: TGTGCCAGCAGCCAAGAGGGATTCAATCAGCCCCAGCATTTT. It is translated as CASSQEGFNQPQHF.

The rearrangement joins TRBV6-5 to TRBJ1-1; the D gene is possibly TRBD1 (6 bases). This CDR3 has 14 residues. In germline, CDR1 is MNHEY, CDR2 SVGAGI. V lost 7 bases to trimming and J lost 4 bases, with 16 bases between them. The CDR3 DNA reads as TGTGCCAGCAACTCTGGGGGGGGCACCACTGAAGCTTTCTTT. Its protein is CASNSGGGTTEAFF.

This chain connects TRBV18 to TRBJ2-2; 7 bases align to TRBD2. Germline CDR1 KGHSH, CDR2 LQKENI. V lost 1 base, J lost 5 bases, and 4 bases stayed unmatched. The CDR3 extends over 15 amino acids. CDR3 sequence reads: CASSPLRLATGELFF. Written as DNA, the CDR3 is TGTGCCAGCTCACCACTTAGACTAGCAACCGGGGAGCTGTTTTTT.

In its sample, this clone was seen a few times. V usage is TRBV19 and J usage is TRBJ1-5; 9 bases fit TRBD1. Looked up from germline, CDR1 is LNHDA and CDR2 is SQIVND (reference sequence). V dropped 5 bases and J dropped 4; count of bases not matched to a gene: 9. The CDR3 has 16 amino acids. The CDR3 loop is CASSLSTGGKNQPQHF. In DNA form, the CDR3 reads TGTGCCAGTAGTCTCTCGACAGGGGGGAAGAATCAGCCCCAGCATTTT.

V usage is TRBV5-1 and J usage is TRBJ2-1, with 7 bases that match TRBD1. The CDR3 extends over 15 amino acids. J lost 8 bases, V lost 3 bases, and 11 bases had no gene match. Germline V gene sequence: CDR1 SGHRS, CDR2 YFSETQ. Here the CDR3 DNA reads TGCGCCAGCAGCTCTACAGGGCAGGGGGTGGATGAGCAGTTCTTC. Its protein product is CASSSTGQGVDEQFF.

Points on this clone: At one of its ends the junction is not consistent with the germline gene, which may arise from a read error. The rearrangement uses TRBV5-4 and TRBJ2-3; D ambiguous. The CDR3 consists of 13 residues. Looked up from germline, CDR1 is SGHNT and CDR2 is YYREEE (reference sequence). Here the CDR3 DNA reads TGTGCCGGCAGCCCGTCTTACTCAGATACGCAGTATTTT. Translation gives CAGSPSYSDTQYF.

The chain links TRBV7-8 to TRBJ2-5; 8 bases match TRBD2. J was trimmed by 6 bases and V by 4 bases; bases with no gene match: 16. The CDR3 is 17 residues long. CDR1 SGHVS and CDR2 FQNEAQ come from the germline V gene. Here the CDR3 reads CASSSRLGAGGRKTQYF. The CDR3 nucleotides read TGTGCCAGCAGCTCCCGCCTGGGTGCGGGGGGCCGAAAGACCCAGTACTTC. Full variable domain (rest looked up from reference TRBV7-8 and TRBJ2-5): GAGVSQSPRYKVAKRGQDVALRCDPISGHVSLFWYQQALGQGPEFLTYFQNEAQLDKSGLPSDRFFAERPEGSVSTLKIQRTQQEDSAVYLCASSSRLGAGGRKTQYFGPGTRLLVL.

V usage is TRBV30 and J usage is TRBJ1-3, with no clear D. Trimming took off 2 bases at V and 0 bases at J, with 5 bases between the two ends. The CDR3 runs 13 residues. Germline V lookup: CDR1 GTSNPN, CDR2 SVGIG (reference sequence). CDR3: CAWSTGSGNTIYF. The CDR3, as DNA: TGTGCCTGGAGTACCGGCTCTGGAAACACCATATATTTT.

This clone was recorded once. The genes are TRBV5-6 and TRBJ2-7; TRBD2 might be the D (6 bases). The germline V and J ends were trimmed by 0 bases and 4 bases, with 11 bases remaining between them. This CDR3 region has 14 residues. CDR1 is SGHDT, CDR2 YYEEEE, per germline. CDR3 sequence: CASSLAGVSYEQYF. CDR3 DNA sequence: TGTGCCAGCAGCTTGGCGGGAGTGTCGTACGAGCAGTACTTC.

The J gene is TRBJ1-3, the V gene TRBV27; possibly TRBD1 for D (5 bases). This CDR3 has 16 amino acids. Trimming pared 5 bases from V and 0 bases from J, leaving 14 bases between. CDR1 MNHEY and CDR2 SMNVEV come from the germline V gene (reference sequence). The DNA of the CDR3 is TGTGCCAGCAGTAGAAGAAGGGGACTCTCTGGAAACACCATATATTTT. Translating it yields CASSRRRGLSGNTIYF.

The CDR3 DNA sequence: TGCGCCAGCAGCTTGAGGGGGGTAAGGGCAGATACGCAGTATTTT. This sequence encodes CASSLRGVRADTQYF. The V and J genes are TRBV5-1 and TRBJ2-3; either TRBD1 or TRBD2 may fit D (6 bases each). This CDR3 has 15 amino acids. The germline gives CDR1 SGHRS, CDR2 YFSETQ. Trimming pared 1 base from V and 4 bases from J, leaving 13 bases between.

The chain recombines TRBV4-3 with TRBJ1-1; the match to TRBD1 covers 8 bases. CDR1 is LGHNA, CDR2 YSLEER, per germline. Unmatched junction bases numbered 7, after V lost 2 bases and J lost 5 bases. The CDR3 consists of 15 residues. The CDR3 sequence: CASSQWTGFGTEAFF. As DNA, the CDR3 is TGCGCCAGCAGCCAATGGACAGGGTTCGGAACTGAAGCTTTCTTT.

The V and J genes are TRBV6-5 and TRBJ1-6, with D tentatively TRBD1 (5 bases). V was trimmed by 2 bases and J by 9 bases, leaving 5 bases between them. The CDR3 sequence is 12 residues long. Germline V gene data show CDR1 as MNHEY and CDR2 as SVGAGI. This CDR3 is CASSYGASPLHF. DNA for the CDR3: TGTGCCAGCAGTTACGGGGCTTCACCCCTCCACTTT.

The V gene is TRBV7-2, the J gene TRBJ2-7; 7 bases agree with TRBD2. The CDR3 extends over 14 amino acids. CDR1 is SGHTA and CDR2 is FQGNSA in the germline V gene. V trimming: 3 bases; J trimming: 2 bases; junction bases outside the gene matches: 4. The chain's CDR3 is CASSFGLVAYEQYF. The DNA of the CDR3 is TGTGCCAGCAGCTTTGGACTAGTGGCCTACGAGCAGTACTTC.

The rearrangement uses TRBV10-3 and TRBJ2-2; 7 nucleotides match TRBD2. J was trimmed by 0 bases and V by 10 bases; bases with no gene match: 5. The CDR3 is made up of 14 amino acids. Germline V gene lookup returns CDR1 ENHRY and CDR2 SYGVKD. The CDR3 coding sequence is TGTGCCACCCTGGGGGGGGCGAACACCGGGGAGCTGTTTTTT. Amino acid sequence: CATLGGANTGELFF.

J is TRBJ1-4 and V is TRBV3-1 (or the pseudogene TRBV3-2); no firm D call. Germline CDR1 and CDR2: LGHDT and YNNKEL (reference sequence). The CDR3 contains 14 residues. Trimming pared 5 bases from V and 8 bases from J, leaving 15 bases between. CDR3 in amino acids: CASSSSTGREKLFF. CDR3 DNA: TGTGCCAGCAGCTCAAGCACGGGTCGGGAAAAACTGTTTTTT.

The rearrangement joins TRBV27 to TRBJ2-7; the D gene could be TRBD1 or TRBD2 (6 bases each). Trimming cost V 0 bases and J 2 bases, with 23 bases left between them. Germline CDR1 MNHEY, CDR2 SMNVEV (reference sequence). The CDR3 covers 19 residues. As DNA, the CDR3 is TGTGCCAGCAGTTTATCTACCCCCATAAGAAGGGGGAGGACCTACGAGCAGTACTTC. It yields the protein CASSLSTPIRRGRTYEQYF.